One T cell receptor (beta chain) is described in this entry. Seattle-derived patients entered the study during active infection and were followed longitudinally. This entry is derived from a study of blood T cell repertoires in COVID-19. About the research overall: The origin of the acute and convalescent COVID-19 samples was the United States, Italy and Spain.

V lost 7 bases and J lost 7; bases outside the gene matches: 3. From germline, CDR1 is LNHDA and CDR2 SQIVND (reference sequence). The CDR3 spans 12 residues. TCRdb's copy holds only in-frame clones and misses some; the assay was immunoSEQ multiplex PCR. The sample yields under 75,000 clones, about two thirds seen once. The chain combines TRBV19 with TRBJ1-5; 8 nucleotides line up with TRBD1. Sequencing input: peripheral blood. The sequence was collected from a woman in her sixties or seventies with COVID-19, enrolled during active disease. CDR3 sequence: CASTRDRQPQHF. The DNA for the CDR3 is TGTGCCAGTACCCGGGACAGGCAGCCCCAGCATTTT. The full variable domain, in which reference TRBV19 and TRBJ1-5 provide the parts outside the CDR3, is DGGITQSPKYLFRKEGQNVTLSCEQNLNHDAMYWYRQDPGQGLRLIYYSQIVNDFQKGDIAEGYSVSREKKESFPLTVTSAQKNPTAFYLCASTRDRQPQHFGDGTRLSIL.